This section outlines one TCR beta chain sequence together with its context. This specimen comes from a study of T cells in Graves' hyperthyroidism and ophthalmopathy. Across the whole study: Once the initial diagnosis was made, peripheral blood was obtained before any treatment.

Enrolled ophthalmopathy patients presented with a Clinical Activity Score of at least 3, a NOSPECS grade of at least 4, and disease duration under 3 months. It was uncontrolled infection, other autoimmune disease, pregnancy or lactation that excluded patients. The diagnoses drew upon clinical symptoms, serum thyroxine and TRAb, thyroid ultrasound and orbital computed tomography. Authors of the study amplified TCR beta CDR3 regions from RNA transcripts. The HTBI primer set was used in a first-round RT-PCR of the TCR CDR3. TCRdb reanalysed the multiplex PCR reads using MiXCR and keeps one entry per CDR3 protein. This sample carries roughly 400,000 distinct CDR3 sequences, roughly 13% of them seen once, and the ten largest clones take 25% to 30%. Trimming took 4 bases from V and 1 from J, leaving 20 bases between them. This CDR3 spans 17 amino acids. Germline V gene lookup returns CDR1 SGHRS and CDR2 YFSETQ.

This chain uses TRBV5-1 with TRBJ1-1, with D maybe TRBD1 (5 bases). The sample was blood. This TCR came from a man over 45 with Graves' ophthalmopathy. CDR3 amino acids: CASSQPIPGNSNTEAFF. The CDR3 DNA follows: TGCGCCAGCAGCCAACCCATCCCAGGGAATTCGAACACTGAAGCTTTCTTT.